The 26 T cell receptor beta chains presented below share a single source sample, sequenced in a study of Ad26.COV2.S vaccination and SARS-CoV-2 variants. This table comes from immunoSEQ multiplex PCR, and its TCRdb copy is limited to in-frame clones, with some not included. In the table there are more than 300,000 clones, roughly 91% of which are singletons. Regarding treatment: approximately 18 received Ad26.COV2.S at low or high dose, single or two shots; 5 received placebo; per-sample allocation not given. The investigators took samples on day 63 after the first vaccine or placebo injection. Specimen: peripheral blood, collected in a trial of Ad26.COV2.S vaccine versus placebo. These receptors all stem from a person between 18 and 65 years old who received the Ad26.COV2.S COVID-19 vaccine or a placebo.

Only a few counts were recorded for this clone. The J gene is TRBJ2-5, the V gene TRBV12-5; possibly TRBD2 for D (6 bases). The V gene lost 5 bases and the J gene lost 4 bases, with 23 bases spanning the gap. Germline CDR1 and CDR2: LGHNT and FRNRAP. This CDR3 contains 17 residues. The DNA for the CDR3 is TGTGCTAGTGGTCTCTCCCTGGGGCGGGGTTCGTCAGAGACCCAGTACTTC. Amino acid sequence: CASGLSLGRGSSETQYF.

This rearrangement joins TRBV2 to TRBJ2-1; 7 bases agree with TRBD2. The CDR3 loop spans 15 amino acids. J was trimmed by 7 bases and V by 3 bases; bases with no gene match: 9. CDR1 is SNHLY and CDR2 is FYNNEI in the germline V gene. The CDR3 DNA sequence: TGTGCCAGCAGTGATGCGGGAGTTGTTAAGAATGAGCAGTTCTTC. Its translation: CASSDAGVVKNEQFF.

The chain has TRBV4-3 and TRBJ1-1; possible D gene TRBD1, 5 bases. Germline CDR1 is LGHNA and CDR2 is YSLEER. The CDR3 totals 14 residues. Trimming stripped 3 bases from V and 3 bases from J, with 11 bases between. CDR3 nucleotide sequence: TGCGCCAGCAGCCAGGGACTATCCTACACTGAAGCTTTCTTT. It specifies CASSQGLSYTEAFF.

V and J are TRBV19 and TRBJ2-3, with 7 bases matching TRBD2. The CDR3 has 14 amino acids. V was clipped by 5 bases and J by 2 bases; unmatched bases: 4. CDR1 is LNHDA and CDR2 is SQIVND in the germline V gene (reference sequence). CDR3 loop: CASSSGLDTDTQYF. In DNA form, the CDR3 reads TGTGCCAGTAGTTCCGGACTAGACACAGATACGCAGTATTTT.

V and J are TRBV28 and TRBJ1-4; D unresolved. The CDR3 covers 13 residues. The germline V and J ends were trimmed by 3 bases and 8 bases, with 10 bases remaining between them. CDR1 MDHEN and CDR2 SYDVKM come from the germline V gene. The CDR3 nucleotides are TGTGCCAGCAGTTTCCAAGGCGGGGAAAAACTGTTTTTT. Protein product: CASSFQGGEKLFF.

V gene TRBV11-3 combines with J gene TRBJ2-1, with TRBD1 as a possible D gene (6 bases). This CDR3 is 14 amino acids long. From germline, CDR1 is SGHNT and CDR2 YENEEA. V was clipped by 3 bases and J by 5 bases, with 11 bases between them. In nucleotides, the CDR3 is TGTGCCAGCAGCTTGGGCCAGGGGAACAATGAGCAGTTCTTC. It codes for CASSLGQGNNEQFF.

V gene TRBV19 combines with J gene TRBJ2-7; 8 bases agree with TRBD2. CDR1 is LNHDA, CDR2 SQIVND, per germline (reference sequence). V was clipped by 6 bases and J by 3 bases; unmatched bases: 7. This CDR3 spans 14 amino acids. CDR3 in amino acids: CASSDAGGNYEQYF. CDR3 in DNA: TGTGCCAGTAGCGACGCGGGGGGCAACTACGAGCAGTACTTC.

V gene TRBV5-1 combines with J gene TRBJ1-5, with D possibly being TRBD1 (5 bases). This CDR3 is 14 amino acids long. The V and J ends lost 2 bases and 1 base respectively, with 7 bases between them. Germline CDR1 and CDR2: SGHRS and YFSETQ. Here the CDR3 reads CASSLSGSNQPQHF. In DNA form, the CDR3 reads TGCGCCAGCAGCTTATCAGGGAGCAATCAGCCCCAGCATTTT. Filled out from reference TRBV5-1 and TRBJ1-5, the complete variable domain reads KAGVTQTPRYLIKTRGQQVTLSCSPISGHRSVSWYQQTPGQGLQFLFEYFSETQRNKGNFPGRFSGRQFSNSRSEMNVSTLELGDSALYLCASSLSGSNQPQHFGDGTRLSIL.

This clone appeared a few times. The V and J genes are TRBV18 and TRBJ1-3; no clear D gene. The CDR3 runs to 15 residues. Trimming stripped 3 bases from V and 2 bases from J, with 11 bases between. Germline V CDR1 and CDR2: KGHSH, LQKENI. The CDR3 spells CASSPREAAGNTIYF. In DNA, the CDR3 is TGTGCCAGCTCACCGCGGGAGGCGGCTGGAAACACCATATATTTT. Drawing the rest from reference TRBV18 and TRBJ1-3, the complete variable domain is NAGVMQNPRHLVRRRGQEARLRCSPMKGHSHVYWYRQLPEEGLKFMVYLQKENIIDESGMPKERFSAEFPKEGPSILRIQQVVRGDSAAYFCASSPREAAGNTIYFGEGSWLTVV.

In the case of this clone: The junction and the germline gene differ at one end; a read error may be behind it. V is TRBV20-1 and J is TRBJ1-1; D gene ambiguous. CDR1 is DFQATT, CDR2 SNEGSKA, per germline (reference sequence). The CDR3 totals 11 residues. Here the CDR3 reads CSARGLAEAFF. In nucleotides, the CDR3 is TGCAGTGCAAGAGGCCTGGCGGAAGCTTTCTTT.

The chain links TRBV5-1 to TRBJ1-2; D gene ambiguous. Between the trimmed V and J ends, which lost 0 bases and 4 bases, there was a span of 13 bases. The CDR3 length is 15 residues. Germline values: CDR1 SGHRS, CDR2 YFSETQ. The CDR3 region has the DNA TGCGCCAGCAGCTTGGCGGGTGGTCCGAGCTATGGCTACACCTTC. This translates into CASSLAGGPSYGYTF.

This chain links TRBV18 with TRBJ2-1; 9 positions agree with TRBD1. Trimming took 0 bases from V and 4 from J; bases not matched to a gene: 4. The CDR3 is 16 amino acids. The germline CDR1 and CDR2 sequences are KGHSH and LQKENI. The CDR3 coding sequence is TGTGCCAGCTCACCACCCGGACAGGGGCGATACAATGAGCAGTTCTTC. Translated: CASSPPGQGRYNEQFF.

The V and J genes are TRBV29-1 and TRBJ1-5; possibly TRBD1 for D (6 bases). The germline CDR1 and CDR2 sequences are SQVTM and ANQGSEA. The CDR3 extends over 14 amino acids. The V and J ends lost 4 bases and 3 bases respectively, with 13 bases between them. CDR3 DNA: TGCAGCGTTGTTACAGGGACCTCCAATCAGCCCCAGCATTTT. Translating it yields CSVVTGTSNQPQHF.

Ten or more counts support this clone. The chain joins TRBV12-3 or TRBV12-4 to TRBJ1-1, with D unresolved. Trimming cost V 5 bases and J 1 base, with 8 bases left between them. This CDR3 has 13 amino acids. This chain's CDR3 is CASSIGPNTEAFF. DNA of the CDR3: TGTGCCAGCAGTATAGGACCGAACACTGAAGCTTTCTTT.

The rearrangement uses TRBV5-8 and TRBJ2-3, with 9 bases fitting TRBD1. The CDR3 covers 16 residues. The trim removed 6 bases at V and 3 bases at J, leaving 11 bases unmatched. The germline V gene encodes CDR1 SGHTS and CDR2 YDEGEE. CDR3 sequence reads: CASTIPGTGSTDTQYF. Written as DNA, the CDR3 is TGTGCCAGCACCATTCCCGGGACAGGGTCAACAGATACGCAGTATTTT.

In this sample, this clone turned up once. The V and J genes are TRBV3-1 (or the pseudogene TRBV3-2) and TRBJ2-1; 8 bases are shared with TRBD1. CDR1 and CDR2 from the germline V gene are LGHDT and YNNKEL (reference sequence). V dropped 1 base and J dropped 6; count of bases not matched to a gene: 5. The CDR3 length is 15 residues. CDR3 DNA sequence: TGTGCCAGCAGCCAAGGAGGACAGGGTGCCAATGAGCAGTTCTTC. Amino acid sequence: CASSQGGQGANEQFF.

CDR3 amino acids: CASSQTGGSSGNTIYF. The CDR3 DNA sequence: TGTGCCAGCAGCCAAACAGGGGGAAGCTCTGGAAACACCATATATTTT. The chain employs TRBV3-1 (or the pseudogene TRBV3-2) and TRBJ1-3; 8 bases map to TRBD1. Looked up from germline, CDR1 is LGHDT and CDR2 is YNNKEL (reference sequence). J lost 0 bases, V lost 2 bases, and 3 bases had no gene match. This CDR3 has 16 residues.

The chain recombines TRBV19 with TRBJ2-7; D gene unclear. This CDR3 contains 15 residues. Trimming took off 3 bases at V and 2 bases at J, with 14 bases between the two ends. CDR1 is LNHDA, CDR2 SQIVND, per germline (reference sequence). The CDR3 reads CASSIGPQQPYEQYF. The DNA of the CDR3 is TGTGCCAGTAGTATCGGGCCTCAGCAACCCTACGAGCAGTACTTC.

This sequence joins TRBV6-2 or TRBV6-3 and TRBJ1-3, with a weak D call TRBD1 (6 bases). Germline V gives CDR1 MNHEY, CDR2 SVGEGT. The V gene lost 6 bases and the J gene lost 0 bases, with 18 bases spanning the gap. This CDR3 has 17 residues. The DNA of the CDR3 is TGTGCCAGCAGCACCATTTATGACAGGAGCTCTGGAAACACCATATATTTT. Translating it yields CASSTIYDRSSGNTIYF.

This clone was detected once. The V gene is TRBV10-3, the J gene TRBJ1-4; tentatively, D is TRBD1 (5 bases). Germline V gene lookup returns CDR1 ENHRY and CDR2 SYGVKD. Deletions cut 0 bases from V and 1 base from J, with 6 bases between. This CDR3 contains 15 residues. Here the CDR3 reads CAISESRGTNEKLFF. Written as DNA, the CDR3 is TGTGCCATCAGTGAGTCAAGGGGAACTAATGAAAAACTGTTTTTT.

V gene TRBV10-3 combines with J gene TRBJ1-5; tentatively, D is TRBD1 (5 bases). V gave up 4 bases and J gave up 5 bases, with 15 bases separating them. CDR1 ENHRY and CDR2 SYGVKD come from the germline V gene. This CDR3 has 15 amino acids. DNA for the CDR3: TGTGCCATCAGTGCGTCGGGACGGCCGGATCAGCCCCAGCATTTT. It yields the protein CAISASGRPDQPQHF.

As DNA, the CDR3 is TGTGCCATCAGTGAGGGAACGGGACAGCGGACAGACTACGAGCAGTACTTC. Amino acids: CAISEGTGQRTDYEQYF. The chain uses TRBV10-3 and TRBJ2-7; 7 nucleotides agree with TRBD1. With 2 bases clipped from V and 3 bases from J, the junction kept 13 bases outside the gene matches. The CDR3 runs to 17 residues. The germline CDR1 and CDR2 sequences are ENHRY and SYGVKD.

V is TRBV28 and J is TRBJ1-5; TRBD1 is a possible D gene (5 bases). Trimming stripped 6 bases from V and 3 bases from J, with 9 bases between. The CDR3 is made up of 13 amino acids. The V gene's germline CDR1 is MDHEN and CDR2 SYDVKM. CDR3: CASRDSINQPQHF. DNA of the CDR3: TGTGCCAGCAGAGACAGCATCAATCAGCCCCAGCATTTT. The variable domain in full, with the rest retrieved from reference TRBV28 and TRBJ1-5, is DVKVTQSSRYLVKRTGEKVFLECVQDMDHENMFWYRQDPGLGLRLIYFSYDVKMKEKGDIPEGYSVSREKKERFSLILESASTNQTSMYLCASRDSINQPQHFGDGTRLSIL.

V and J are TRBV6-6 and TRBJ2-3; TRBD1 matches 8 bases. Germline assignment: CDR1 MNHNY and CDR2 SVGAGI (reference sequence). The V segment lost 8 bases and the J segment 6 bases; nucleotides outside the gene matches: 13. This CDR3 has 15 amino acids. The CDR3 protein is CASAQGARAGDTQYF. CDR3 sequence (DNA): TGTGCCAGCGCTCAGGGGGCGCGAGCAGGTGATACGCAGTATTTT.

The CDR3 reads CASSPVNLHSTDTQYF. The CDR3 DNA is TGTGCCAGCAGTCCAGTCAATCTCCATTCCACAGATACGCAGTATTTT. V gene TRBV28 combines with J gene TRBJ2-3; no definite D call. V lost 5 bases, J lost 2 bases, and 17 bases lay in between. Germline V gives CDR1 MDHEN, CDR2 SYDVKM. This CDR3 has 16 residues.

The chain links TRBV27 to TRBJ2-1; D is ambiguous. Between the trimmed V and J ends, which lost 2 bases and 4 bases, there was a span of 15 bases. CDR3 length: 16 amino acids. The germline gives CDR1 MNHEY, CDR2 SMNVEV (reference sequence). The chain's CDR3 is CASSLVSSPAYNEQFF. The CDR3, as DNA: TGTGCCAGCAGTTTAGTAAGTTCCCCCGCTTACAATGAGCAGTTCTTC.